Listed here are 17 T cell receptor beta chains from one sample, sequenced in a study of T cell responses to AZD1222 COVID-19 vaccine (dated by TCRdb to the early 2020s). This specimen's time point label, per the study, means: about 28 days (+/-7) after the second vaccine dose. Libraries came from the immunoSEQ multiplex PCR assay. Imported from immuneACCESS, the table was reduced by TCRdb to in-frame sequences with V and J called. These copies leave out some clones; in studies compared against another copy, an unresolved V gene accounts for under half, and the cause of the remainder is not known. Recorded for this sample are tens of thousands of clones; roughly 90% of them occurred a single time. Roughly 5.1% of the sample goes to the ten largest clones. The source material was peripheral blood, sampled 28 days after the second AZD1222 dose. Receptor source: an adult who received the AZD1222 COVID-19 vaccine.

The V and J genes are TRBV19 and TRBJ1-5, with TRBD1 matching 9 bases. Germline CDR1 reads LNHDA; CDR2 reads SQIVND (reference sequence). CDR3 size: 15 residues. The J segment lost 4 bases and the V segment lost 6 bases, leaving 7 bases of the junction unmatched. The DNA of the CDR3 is TGTGCCAGTAGGCGGGACAGGGTTCGGAATCAGCCCCAGCATTTT. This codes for CASRRDRVRNQPQHF. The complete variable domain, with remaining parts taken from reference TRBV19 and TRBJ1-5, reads DGGITQSPKYLFRKEGQNVTLSCEQNLNHDAMYWYRQDPGQGLRLIYYSQIVNDFQKGDIAEGYSVSREKKESFPLTVTSAQKNPTAFYLCASRRDRVRNQPQHFGDGTRLSIL.

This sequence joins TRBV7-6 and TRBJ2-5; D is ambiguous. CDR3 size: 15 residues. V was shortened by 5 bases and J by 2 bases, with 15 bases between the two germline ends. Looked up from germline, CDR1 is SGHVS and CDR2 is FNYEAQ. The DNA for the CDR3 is TGTGCCAGCAGCCAGTTGTTCGGAGATCAAGAGACCCAGTACTTC. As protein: CASSQLFGDQETQYF.

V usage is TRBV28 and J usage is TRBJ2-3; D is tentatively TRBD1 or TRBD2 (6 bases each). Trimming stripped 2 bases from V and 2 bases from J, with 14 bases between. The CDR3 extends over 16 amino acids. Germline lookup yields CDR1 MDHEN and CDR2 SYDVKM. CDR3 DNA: TGTGCCAGCAGTTTAGCACCCGGGGGCTCCACAGATACGCAGTATTTT. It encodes CASSLAPGGSTDTQYF.

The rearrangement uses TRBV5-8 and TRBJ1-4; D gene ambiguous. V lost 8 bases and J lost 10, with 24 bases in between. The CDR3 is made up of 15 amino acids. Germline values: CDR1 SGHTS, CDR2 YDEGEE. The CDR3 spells CASDKITAGRRKLFF. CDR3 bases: TGTGCCAGTGATAAAATAACAGCAGGACGTAGAAAACTGTTTTTT.

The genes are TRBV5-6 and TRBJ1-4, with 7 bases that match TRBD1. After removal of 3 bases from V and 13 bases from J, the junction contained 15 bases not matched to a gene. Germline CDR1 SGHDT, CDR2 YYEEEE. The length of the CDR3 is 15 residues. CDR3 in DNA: TGTGCCAGCAGCTCCCTGGACAGGAGGGAAAATCTACTGTTTTTT. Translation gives CASSSLDRRENLLFF.

CDR3: CASRGGPGEQYF. The CDR3 DNA follows: TGTGCCAGCCGCGGGGGGCCCGGCGAGCAGTACTTC. The chain employs TRBV11-2 and TRBJ2-7, with TRBD2 matching over 8 bases. Losses at the gene ends were 8 bases for V and 6 bases for J; bases not matched to a gene: 6. The length of the CDR3 is 12 residues. CDR1 is SGHAT, CDR2 FQNNGV, per germline. Full variable domain (outside the CDR3, taken from reference TRBV11-2 and TRBJ2-7): EAGVAQSPRYKIIEKRQSVAFWCNPISGHATLYWYQQILGQGPKLLIQFQNNGVVDDSQLPKDRFSAERLKGVDSTLKIQPAKLEDSAVYLCASRGGPGEQYFGPGTRLTVT.

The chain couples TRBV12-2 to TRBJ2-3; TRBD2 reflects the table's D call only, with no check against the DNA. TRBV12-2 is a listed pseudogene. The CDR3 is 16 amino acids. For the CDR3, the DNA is TGTGCAAGTCGGCGAGCGGGAGAAGGTTTTAAAGATACGCAGTATTTT. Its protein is CASRRAGEGFKDTQYF.

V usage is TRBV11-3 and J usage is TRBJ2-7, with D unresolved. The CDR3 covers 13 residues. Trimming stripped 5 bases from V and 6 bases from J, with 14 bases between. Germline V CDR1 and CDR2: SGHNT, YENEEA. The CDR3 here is CASSPGGSLEQYF. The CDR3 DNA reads TGTGCCAGCAGCCCCGGTGGATCCCTCGAGCAGTACTTC.

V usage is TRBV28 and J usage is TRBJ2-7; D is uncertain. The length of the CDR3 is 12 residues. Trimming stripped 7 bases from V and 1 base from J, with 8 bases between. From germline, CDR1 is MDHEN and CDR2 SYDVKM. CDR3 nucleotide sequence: TGTGCCAGCACCCAGCGTTCCTACGAGCAGTACTTC. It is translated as CASTQRSYEQYF.

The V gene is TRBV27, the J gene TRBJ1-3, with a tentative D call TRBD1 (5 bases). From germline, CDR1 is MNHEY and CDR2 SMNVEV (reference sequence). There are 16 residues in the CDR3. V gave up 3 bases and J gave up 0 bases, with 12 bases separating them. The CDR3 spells CASSFGRGFSGNTIYF. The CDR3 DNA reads TGTGCCAGCAGTTTCGGAAGGGGATTCTCTGGAAACACCATATATTTT.

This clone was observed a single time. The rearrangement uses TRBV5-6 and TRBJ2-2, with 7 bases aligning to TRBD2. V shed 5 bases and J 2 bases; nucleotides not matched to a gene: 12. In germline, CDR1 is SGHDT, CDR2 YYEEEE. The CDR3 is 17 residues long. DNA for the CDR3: TGTGCCAGCAGTTGGCCTAGCGGAGACCTAAACACCGGGGAGCTGTTTTTT. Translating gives CASSWPSGDLNTGELFF.

The CDR3 nucleotides are TGTGCCAGCAGTGTGATGGCAGATACTGGGGCCAACGTCCTGACTTTC. Amino acid sequence: CASSVMADTGANVLTF. The J gene is TRBJ2-6, the V gene TRBV6-1; D remains ambiguous. The CDR3 consists of 16 residues. V was clipped by 4 bases and J by 2 bases, with 12 bases between them. Per the germline V gene, CDR1 is MNHNS and CDR2 is SASEGT.

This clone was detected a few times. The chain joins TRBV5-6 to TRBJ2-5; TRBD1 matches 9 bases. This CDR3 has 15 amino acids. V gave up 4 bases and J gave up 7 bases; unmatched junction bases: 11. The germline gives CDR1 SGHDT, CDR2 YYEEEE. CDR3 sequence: CASSVAGDRAWTQYF. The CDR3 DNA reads TGTGCCAGCAGCGTTGCGGGGGACAGGGCTTGGACCCAGTACTTC.

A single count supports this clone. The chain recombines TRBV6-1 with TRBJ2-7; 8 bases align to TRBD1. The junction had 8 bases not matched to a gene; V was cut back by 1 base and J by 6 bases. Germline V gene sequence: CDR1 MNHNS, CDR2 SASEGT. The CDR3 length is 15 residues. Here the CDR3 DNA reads TGTGCCAGCAGTGAAGACCCCGGACAGGGCTGCGAGCAGTACTTC. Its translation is CASSEDPGQGCEQYF.

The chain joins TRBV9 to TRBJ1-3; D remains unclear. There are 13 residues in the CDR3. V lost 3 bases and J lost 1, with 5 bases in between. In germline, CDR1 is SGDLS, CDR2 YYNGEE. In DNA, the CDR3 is TGTGCCAGCAGCGCGCTTTCTGGAAACACCATATATTTT. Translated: CASSALSGNTIYF.

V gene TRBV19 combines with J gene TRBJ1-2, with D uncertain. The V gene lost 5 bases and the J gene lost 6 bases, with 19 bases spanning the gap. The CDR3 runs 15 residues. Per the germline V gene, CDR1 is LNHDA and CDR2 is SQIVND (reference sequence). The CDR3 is CASSAARPFSDGYTF. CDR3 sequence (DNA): TGTGCCAGTAGTGCGGCTCGACCTTTTTCGGATGGCTACACCTTC.

The CDR3 DNA follows: TGTGCCAGCAGCTCTCGAACAGGTGAAGCTTTCTTT. Translating gives CASSSRTGEAFF. This sequence joins TRBV11-3 and TRBJ1-1; TRBD1 is a possible D gene (5 bases). The CDR3 is 12 residues long. Germline-derived CDR1 and CDR2 are SGHNT and YENEEA. Trimming pared 4 bases from V and 7 bases from J, leaving 10 bases between.